Described below is a single T cell receptor (beta chain) sequence and its context. The data belong to a study of identical twins. The CDR3 runs to 12 residues. One entry per CDR3 protein results from TCRdb running MiXCR on the 5' RACE reads. This table holds 1.5 million to 2 million distinct CDR3 sequences, roughly 35% found once. Sequencing was performed on cord blood. V and J are TRBV21-1 and TRBJ1-2; the tabulated D call, TRBD1, remains unverified against the DNA. TRBV21-1 is described as a pseudogene. The sequence was collected from a newborn girl in good health. CDR3 loop: CASPQGGLGYTF. CDR3 sequence (DNA): TGTGCCAGTCCCCAGGGGGGTCTTGGCTACACCTTC.